The 5 T cell receptor beta chains in this list originate from one sample, sequenced in a study of control samples from healthy donors and cancer patients. TCRdb keeps only in-frame clones here, not all; method: immunoSEQ multiplex PCR. The profile shows 150,000 to 200,000 clones, 85% to 90% of them singletons. Sequencing was performed on blood. The receptors derive from a young man in good health.

The rearrangement joins TRBV5-1 to TRBJ2-4, with D tentatively TRBD2 (5 bases). The V end was cut by 0 bases, the J end by 7 bases, with 8 bases between. Germline CDR1 SGHRS, CDR2 YFSETQ. This CDR3 is 13 amino acids long. CDR3 nucleotides: TGCGCCAGCAGCTTGGTAGGCGGGAACATTCAGTACTTC. It encodes CASSLVGGNIQYF.

The chain couples TRBV4-3 to TRBJ1-1, with D unresolved. Trimming stripped 0 bases from V and 3 bases from J, with 8 bases between. This CDR3 has 14 residues. Germline V lookup: CDR1 LGHNA, CDR2 YSLEER. CDR3 loop: CASSQESSDTEAFF. The CDR3 bases are TGCGCCAGCAGCCAAGAATCCAGTGACACTGAAGCTTTCTTT.

The V call is TRBV5-1, the J call TRBJ2-7; tentatively, D is TRBD2 (6 bases). The CDR3 has 15 amino acids. Looked up from germline, CDR1 is SGHRS and CDR2 is YFSETQ. Trimming cost V 0 bases and J 3 bases, with 13 bases left between them. Here the CDR3 reads CASSLDGGKIYEQYF. CDR3 nucleotides: TGCGCCAGCAGCTTGGATGGAGGGAAGATCTACGAGCAGTACTTC.

The chain links TRBV5-1 to TRBJ2-7, with 9 nucleotides matching TRBD1. Trimming took 3 bases from V and 3 from J; bases not matched to a gene: 7. The CDR3 contains 15 residues. Germline V gene lookup returns CDR1 SGHRS and CDR2 YFSETQ. The CDR3 DNA reads as TGCGCCAGCAGCTCAGGGACAGGGAGAAGCTACGAGCAGTACTTC. It codes for CASSSGTGRSYEQYF.

The rearrangement uses TRBV28 and TRBJ2-7; no firm D call. V shed 1 base and J shed 2 bases, with 9 bases lying between them. The CDR3 sequence is 14 residues long. The germline gives CDR1 MDHEN, CDR2 SYDVKM. CDR3 region: CASSLSLNTYEQYF. The CDR3 region has the DNA TGTGCCAGCAGTTTATCACTAAATACCTACGAGCAGTACTTC. The full variable domain, completed using reference TRBV28 and TRBJ2-7, is DVKVTQSSRYLVKRTGEKVFLECVQDMDHENMFWYRQDPGLGLRLIYFSYDVKMKEKGDIPEGYSVSREKKERFSLILESASTNQTSMYLCASSLSLNTYEQYFGPGTRLTVT.